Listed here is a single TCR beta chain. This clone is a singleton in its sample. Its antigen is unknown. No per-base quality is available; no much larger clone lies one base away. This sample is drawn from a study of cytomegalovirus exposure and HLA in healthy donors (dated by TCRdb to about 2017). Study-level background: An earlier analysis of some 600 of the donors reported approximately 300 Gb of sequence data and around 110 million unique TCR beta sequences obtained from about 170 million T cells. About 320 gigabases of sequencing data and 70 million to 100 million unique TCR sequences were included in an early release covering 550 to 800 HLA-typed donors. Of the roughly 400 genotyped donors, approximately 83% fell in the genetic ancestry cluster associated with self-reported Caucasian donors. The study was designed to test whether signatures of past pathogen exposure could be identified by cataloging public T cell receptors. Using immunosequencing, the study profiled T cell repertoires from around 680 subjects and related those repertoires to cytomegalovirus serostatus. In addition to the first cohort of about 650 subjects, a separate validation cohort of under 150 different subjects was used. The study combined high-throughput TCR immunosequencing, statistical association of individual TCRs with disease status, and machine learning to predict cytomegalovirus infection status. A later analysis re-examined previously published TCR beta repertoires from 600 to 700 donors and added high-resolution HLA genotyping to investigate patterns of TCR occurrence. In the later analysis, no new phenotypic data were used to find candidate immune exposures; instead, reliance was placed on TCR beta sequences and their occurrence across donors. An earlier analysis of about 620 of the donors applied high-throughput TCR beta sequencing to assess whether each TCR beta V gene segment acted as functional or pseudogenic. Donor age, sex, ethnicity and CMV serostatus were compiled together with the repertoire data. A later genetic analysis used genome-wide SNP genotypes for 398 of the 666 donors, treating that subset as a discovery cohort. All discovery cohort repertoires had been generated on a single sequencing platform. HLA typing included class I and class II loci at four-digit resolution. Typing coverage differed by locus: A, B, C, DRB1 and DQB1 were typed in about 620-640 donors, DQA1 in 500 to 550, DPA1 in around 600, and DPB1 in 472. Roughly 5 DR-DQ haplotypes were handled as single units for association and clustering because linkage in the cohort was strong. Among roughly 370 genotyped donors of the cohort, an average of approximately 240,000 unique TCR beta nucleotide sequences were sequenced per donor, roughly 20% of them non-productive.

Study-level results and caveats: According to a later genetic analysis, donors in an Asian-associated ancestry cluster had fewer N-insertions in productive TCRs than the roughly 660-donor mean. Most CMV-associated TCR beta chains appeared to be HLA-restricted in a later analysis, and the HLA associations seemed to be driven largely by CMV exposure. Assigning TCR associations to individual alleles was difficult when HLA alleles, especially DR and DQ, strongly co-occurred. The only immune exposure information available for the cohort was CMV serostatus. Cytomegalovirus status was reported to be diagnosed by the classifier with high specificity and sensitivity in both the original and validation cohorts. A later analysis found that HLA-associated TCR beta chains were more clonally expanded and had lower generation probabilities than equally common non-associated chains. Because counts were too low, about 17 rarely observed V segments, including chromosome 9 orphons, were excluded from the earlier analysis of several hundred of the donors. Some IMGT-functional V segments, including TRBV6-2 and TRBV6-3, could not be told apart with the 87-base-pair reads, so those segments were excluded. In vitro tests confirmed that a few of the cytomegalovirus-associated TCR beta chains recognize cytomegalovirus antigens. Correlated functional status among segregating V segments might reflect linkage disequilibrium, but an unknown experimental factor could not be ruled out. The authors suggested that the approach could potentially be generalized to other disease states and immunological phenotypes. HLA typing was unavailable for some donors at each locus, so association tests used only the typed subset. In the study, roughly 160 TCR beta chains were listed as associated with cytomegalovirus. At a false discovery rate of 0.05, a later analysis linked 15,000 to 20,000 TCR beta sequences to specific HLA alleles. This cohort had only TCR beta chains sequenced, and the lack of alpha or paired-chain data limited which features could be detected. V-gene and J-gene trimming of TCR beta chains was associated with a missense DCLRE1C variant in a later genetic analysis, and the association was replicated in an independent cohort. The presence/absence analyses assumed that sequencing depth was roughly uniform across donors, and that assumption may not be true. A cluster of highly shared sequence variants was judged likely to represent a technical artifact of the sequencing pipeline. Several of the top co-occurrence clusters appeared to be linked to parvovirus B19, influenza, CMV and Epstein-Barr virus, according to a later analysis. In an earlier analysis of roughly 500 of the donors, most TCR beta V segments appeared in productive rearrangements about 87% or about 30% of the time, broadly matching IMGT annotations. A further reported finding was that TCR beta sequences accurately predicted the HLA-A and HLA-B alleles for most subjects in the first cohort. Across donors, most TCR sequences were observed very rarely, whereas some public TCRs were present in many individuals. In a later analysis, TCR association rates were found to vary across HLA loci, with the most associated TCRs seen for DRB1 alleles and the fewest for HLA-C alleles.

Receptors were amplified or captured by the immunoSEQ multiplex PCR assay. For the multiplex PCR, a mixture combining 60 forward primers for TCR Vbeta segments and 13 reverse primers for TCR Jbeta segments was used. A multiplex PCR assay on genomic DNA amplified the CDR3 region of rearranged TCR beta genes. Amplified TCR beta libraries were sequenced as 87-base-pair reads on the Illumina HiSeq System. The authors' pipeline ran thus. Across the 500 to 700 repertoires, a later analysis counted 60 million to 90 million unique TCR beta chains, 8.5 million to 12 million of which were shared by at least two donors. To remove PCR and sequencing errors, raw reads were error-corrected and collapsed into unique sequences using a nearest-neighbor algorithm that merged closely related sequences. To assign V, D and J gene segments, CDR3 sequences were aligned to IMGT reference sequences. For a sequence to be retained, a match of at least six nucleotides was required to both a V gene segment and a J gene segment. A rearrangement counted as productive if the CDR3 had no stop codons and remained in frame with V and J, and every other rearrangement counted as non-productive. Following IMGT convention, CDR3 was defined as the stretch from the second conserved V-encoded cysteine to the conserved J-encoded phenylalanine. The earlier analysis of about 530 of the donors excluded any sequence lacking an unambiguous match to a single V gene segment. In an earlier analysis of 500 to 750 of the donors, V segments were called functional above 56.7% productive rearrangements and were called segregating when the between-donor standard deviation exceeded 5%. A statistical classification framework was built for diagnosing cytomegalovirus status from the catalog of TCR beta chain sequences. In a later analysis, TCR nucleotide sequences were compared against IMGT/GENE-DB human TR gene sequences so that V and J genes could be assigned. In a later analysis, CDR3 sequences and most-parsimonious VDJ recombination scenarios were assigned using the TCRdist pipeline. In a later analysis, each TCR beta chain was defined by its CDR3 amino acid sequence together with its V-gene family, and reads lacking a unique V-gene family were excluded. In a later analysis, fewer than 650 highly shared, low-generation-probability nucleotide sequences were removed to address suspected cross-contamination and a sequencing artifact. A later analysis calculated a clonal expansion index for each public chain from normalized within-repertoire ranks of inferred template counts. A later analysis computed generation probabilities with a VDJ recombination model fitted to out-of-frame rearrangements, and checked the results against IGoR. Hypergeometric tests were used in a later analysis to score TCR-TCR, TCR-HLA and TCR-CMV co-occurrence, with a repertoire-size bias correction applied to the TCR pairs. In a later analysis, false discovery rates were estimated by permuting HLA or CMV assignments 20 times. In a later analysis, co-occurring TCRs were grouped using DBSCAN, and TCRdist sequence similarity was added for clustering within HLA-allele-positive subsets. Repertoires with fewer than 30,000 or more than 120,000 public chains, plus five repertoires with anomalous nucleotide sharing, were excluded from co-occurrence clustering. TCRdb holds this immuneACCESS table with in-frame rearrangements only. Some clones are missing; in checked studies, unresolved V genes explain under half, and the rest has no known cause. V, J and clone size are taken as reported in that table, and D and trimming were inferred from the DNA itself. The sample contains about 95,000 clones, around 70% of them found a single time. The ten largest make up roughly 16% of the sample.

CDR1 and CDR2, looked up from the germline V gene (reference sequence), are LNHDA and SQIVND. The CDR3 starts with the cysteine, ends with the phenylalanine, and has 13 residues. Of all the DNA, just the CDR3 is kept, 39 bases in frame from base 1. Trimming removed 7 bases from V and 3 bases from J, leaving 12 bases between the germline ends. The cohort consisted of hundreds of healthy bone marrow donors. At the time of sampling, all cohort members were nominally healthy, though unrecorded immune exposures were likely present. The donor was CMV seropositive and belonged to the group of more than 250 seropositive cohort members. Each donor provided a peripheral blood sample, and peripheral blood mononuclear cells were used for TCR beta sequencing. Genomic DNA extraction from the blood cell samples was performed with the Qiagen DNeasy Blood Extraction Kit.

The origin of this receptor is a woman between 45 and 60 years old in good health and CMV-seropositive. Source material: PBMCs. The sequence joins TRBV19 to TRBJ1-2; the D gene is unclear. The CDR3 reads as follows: CASTPLEDYGYTF. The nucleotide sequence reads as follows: TGTGCCAGTACGCCATTGGAGGACTATGGCTACACCTTC.